The T cell receptor beta chain described here comes from a study of blood T cells in healthy people across ages. Findings and caveats of the study: The long-lived group displayed more naive CD4+ cells, plus higher diversity, than the aged donors did.

J gave up 3 bases and V 6 bases, and 8 bases lay outside the gene matches. Germline CDR1 is SGHTA and CDR2 is FQGNSA. The CDR3 length is 14 residues. The authors ran a second PCR of roughly 6 to 12 cycles using a sample-barcoded 5' primer and a J-beta primer mix. MiXCR, run by TCRdb on the 5' RACE reads, gives a single entry per CDR3 protein. The sample lists about 840,000 distinct CDR3 sequences; 25% to 30% were seen once. This clonotype was seen more than once but under ten times. Its antigen is still unknown. This may be a read error: a much more frequent sequence differs by one nucleotide. The same data also went into a second study, on T cells of mothers and their children. Per that paper: Using roughly 1.4 ug per 15 ul, all extracted RNA underwent cDNA synthesis. No persistent microchimeric T cell clones were detected at roughly 94 clones per million clonotypes sensitivity.

This clonotype was sampled from a woman aged 40 to 50 in good health. The sample comprised blood. V and J are TRBV7-2 and TRBJ2-7; the match to TRBD1 covers 7 bases. The CDR3 DNA follows: TGTGCCAGCAGGTCTACAGGGGTTCGCTACGAGCAGTACTTC. It translates to CASRSTGVRYEQYF.